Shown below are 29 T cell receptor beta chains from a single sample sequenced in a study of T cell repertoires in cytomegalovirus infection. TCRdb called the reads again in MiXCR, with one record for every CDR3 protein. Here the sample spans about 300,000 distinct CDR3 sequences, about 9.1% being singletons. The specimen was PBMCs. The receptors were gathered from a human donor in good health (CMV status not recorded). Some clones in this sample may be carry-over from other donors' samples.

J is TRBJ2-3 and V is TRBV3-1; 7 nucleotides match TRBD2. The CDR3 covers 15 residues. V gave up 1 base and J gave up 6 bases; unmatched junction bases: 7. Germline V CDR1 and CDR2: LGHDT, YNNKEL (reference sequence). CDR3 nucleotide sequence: TGTGCCAGCAGCCAAGGTTCTAGCGGTGCGGATACGCAGTATTTT. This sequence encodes CASSQGSSGADTQYF.

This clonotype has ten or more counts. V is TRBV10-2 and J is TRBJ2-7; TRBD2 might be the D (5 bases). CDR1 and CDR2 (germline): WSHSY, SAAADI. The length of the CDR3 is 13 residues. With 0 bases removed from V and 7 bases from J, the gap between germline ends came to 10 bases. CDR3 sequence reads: CASSESSGWEQYF. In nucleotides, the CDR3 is TGCGCCAGCAGTGAGTCTTCGGGATGGGAGCAGTACTTC.

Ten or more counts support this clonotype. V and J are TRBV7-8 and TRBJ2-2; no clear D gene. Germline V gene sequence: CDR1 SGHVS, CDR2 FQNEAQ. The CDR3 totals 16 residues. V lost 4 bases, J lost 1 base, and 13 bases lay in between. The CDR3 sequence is CASSSRRNKNTGELFF. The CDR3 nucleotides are TGTGCCAGCAGCTCCAGGCGGAATAAGAACACCGGGGAGCTGTTTTTT. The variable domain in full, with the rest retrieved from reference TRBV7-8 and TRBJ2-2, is GAGVSQSPRYKVAKRGQDVALRCDPISGHVSLFWYQQALGQGPEFLTYFQNEAQLDKSGLPSDRFFAERPEGSVSTLKIQRTQQEDSAVYLCASSSRRNKNTGELFFGEGSRLTVL.

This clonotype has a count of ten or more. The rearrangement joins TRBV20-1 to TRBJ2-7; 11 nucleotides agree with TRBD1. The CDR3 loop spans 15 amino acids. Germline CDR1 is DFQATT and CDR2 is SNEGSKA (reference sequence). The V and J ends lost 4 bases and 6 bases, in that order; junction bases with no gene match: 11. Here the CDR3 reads CSAKTGTGGRFEQYV. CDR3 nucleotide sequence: TGCAGTGCTAAGACCGGGACAGGGGGGCGTTTCGAGCAGTACGTC.

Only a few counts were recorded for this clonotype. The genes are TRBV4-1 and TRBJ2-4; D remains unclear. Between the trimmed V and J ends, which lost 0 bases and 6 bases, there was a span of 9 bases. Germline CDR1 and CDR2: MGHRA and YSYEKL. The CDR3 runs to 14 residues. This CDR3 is CASSQDRTRNIQYF. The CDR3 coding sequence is TGCGCCAGCAGCCAAGACCGTACCCGAAACATTCAGTACTTC.

The CDR3 loop reads CASRDRGLNTEAFF. In DNA, the CDR3 is TGTGCCAGTCGGGACAGGGGGTTGAACACTGAAGCTTTCTTT. The gene calls are TRBV6-5 and TRBJ1-1, with 11 bases that match TRBD1. V lost 9 bases and J lost 0; bases outside the gene matches: 3. The CDR3 extends over 14 amino acids. The germline V gene has CDR1 MNHEY and CDR2 SVGAGI.

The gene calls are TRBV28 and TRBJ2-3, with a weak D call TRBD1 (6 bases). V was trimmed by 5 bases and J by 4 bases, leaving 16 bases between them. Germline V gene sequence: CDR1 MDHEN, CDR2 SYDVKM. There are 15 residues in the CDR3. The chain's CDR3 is CASSTATGYPDTQYF. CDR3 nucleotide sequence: TGTGCCAGCAGTACTGCCACAGGGTATCCAGATACGCAGTATTTT.

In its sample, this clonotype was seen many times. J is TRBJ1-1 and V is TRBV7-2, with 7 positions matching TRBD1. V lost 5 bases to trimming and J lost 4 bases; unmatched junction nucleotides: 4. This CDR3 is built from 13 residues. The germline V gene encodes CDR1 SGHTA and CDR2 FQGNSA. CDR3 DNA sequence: TGTGCCAGCAGCGACCGACAGGGCACTGAAGCTTTCTTT. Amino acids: CASSDRQGTEAFF.

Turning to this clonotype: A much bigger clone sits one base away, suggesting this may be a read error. The CDR3 sequence is CASSQEQGSGANVLAF. The CDR3 DNA is TGCGCCAGCAGCCAAGAGCAGGGGAGTGGGGCCAACGTCCTGGCTTTC. The chain combines TRBV4-3 with TRBJ2-6, with D perhaps TRBD1 (6 bases). The CDR3 runs to 16 residues. Germline loops: CDR1 LGHNA, CDR2 YSLEER.

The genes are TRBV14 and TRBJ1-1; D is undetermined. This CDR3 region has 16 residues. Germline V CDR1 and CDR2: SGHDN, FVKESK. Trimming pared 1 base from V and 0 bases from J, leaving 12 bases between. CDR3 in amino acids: CASSQVWRDMNTEAFF. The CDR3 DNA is TGTGCCAGCAGCCAAGTCTGGAGAGACATGAACACTGAAGCTTTCTTT.

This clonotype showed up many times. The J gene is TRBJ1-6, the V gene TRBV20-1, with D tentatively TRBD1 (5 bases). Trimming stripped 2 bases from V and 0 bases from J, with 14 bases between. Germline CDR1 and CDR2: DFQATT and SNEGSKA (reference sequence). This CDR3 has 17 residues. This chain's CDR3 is CSARPGQASSYNSPLHF. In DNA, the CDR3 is TGCAGTGCTAGACCAGGGCAGGCGAGCTCCTATAATTCACCCCTCCACTTT.

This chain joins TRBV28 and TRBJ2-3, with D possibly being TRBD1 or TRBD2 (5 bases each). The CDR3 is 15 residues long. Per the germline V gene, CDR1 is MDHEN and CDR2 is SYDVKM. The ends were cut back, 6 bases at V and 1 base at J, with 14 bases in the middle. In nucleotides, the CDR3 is TGTGCCAGCAGCACCCCTTCGGGACGCACAGATACGCAGTATTTT. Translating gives CASSTPSGRTDTQYF.

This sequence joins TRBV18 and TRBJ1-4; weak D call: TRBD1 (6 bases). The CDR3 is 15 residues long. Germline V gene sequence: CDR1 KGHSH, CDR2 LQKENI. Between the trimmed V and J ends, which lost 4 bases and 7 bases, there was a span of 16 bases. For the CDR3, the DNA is TGTGCCAGCTCACAGACCGGGACAACAAGTGAAAAACTGTTTTTT. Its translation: CASSQTGTTSEKLFF. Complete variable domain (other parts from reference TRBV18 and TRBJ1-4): NAGVMQNPRHLVRRRGQEARLRCSPMKGHSHVYWYRQLPEEGLKFMVYLQKENIIDESGMPKERFSAEFPKEGPSILRIQQVVRGDSAAYFCASSQTGTTSEKLFFGSGTQLSVL.

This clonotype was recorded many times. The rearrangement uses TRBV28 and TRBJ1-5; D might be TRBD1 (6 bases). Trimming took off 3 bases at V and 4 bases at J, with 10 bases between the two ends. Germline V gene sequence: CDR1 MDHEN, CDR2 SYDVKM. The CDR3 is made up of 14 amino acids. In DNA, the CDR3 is TGTGCCAGCAGTTTCGCAGGGGAGAATCAGCCCCAGCATTTT. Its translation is CASSFAGENQPQHF.

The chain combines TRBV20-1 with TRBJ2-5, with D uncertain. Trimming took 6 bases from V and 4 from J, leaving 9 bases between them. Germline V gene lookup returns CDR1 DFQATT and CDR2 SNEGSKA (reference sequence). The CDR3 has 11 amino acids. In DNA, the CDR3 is TGCAGTGCCCGCCTCCGAGAGACCCAGTACTTC. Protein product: CSARLRETQYF.

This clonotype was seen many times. The CDR3 protein is CASSYAQGGADTQYF. CDR3 coding DNA: TGTGCCAGCAGTTACGCACAGGGCGGTGCAGATACGCAGTATTTT. V is TRBV6-5 and J is TRBJ2-3; weak D call: TRBD1 (6 bases). V was pared by 2 bases and J by 4 bases, with 13 bases between. The CDR3 is made up of 15 amino acids. CDR1 and CDR2 from the germline V gene are MNHEY and SVGAGI.

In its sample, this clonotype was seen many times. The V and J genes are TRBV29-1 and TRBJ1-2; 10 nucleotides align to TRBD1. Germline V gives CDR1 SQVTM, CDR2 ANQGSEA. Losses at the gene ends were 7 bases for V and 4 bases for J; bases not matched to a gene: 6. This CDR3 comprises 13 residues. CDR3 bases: TGCAGCGCAAAGGGACAGGGGATCTATGGCTACACCTTC. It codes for CSAKGQGIYGYTF.

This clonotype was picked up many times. CDR3: CASSLEAGRGNTEAFF. The CDR3 DNA sequence: TGTGCCAGCAGCTTAGAGGCGGGGAGGGGGAACACTGAAGCTTTCTTT. The chain joins TRBV7-2 to TRBJ1-1, with D maybe TRBD1 (5 bases). With 1 base removed from V and 1 base from J, the gap between germline ends came to 13 bases. Per the germline V gene, CDR1 is SGHTA and CDR2 is FQGNSA. The CDR3 contains 16 residues.

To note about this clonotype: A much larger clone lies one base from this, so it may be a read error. In DNA form, the CDR3 reads TGCAGCGTTCCTACAAGGGAATACGAGCAGTACTTC. Amino acids: CSVPTREYEQYF. The chain combines TRBV29-1 with TRBJ2-7; unclear D gene. The CDR3 totals 12 residues. The germline V gene encodes CDR1 SQVTM and CDR2 ANQGSEA. Trimming took 5 bases from V and 4 from J, leaving 12 bases between them.

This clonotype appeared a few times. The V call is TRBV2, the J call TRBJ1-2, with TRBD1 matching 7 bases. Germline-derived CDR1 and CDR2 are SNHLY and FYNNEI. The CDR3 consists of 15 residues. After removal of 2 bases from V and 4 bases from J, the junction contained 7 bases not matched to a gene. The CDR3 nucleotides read TGTGCCAGCAGTGAATCGGGACAGACTTTCTATGGCTACACCTTC. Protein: CASSESGQTFYGYTF.

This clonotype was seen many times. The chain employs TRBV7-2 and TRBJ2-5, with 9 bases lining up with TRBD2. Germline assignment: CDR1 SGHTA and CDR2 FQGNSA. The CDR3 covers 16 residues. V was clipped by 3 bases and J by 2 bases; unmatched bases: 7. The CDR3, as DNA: TGTGCCAGCAGCTTGGGCCTAGCGGGGATTCAAGAGACCCAGTACTTC. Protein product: CASSLGLAGIQETQYF.

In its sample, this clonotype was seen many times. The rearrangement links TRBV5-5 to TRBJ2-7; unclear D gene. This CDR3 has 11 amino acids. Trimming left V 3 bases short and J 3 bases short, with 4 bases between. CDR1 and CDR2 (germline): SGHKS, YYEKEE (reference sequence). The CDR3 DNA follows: TGTGCCAGCAGCTGGAACTACGAGCAGTACTTC. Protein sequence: CASSWNYEQYF.

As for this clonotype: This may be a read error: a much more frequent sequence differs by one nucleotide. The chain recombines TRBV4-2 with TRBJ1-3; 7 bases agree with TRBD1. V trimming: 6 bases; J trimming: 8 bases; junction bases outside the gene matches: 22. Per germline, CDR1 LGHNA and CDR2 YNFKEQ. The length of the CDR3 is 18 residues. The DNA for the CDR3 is TGTGCCAGCAGATACGCAAAAGGCGTGACAGGGAGCGAGGACACCATATATTTT. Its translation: CASRYAKGVTGSEDTIYF.

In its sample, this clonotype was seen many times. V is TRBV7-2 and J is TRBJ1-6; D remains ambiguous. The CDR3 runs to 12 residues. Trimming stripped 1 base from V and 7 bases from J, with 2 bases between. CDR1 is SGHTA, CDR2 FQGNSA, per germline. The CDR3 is CASSLVNSPLHF. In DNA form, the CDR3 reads TGTGCCAGCAGCTTAGTAAATTCACCCCTCCACTTT.

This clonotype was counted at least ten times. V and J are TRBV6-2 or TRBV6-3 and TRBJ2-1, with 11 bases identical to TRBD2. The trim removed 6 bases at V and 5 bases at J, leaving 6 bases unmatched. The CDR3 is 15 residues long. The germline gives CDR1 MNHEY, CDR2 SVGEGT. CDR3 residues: CASSPGTSGNNEQFF. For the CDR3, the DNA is TGTGCCAGCAGCCCCGGGACTAGCGGAAACAATGAGCAGTTCTTC.

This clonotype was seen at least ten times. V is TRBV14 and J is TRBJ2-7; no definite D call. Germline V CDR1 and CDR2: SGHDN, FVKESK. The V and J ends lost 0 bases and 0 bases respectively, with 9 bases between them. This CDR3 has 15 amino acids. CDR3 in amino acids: CASSQEGGPSYEQYF. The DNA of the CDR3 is TGTGCCAGCAGCCAAGAAGGTGGACCCTCCTACGAGCAGTACTTC.

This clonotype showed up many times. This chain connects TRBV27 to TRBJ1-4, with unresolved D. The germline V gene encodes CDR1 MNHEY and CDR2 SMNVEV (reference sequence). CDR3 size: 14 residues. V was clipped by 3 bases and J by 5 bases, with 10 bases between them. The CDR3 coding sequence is TGTGCCAGCAGTTTCTTACAGACCAATGAAAAACTGTTTTTT. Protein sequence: CASSFLQTNEKLFF.

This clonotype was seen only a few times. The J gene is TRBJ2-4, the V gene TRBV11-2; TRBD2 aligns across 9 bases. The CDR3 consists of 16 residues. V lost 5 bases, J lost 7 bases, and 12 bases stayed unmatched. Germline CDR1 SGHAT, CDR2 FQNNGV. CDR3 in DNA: TGTGCCAGCAGCGCTTTAGCGGGGGCTCAGAGGAACATTCAGTACTTC. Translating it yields CASSALAGAQRNIQYF.

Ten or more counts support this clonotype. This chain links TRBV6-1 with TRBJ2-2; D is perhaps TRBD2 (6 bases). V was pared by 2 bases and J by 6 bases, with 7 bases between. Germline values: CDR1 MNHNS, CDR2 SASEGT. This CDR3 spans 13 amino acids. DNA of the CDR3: TGTGCCAGCAGTGAATGGGACTCCGGGGAGCTGTTTTTT. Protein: CASSEWDSGELFF.